Listed below are T cell receptor beta chains from one sample, sequenced in a study of T cells after yellow fever vaccination. Using its own MiXCR run on the 5' RACE reads, TCRdb lists one record per CDR3 protein. The repertoire holds 40,000 or so distinct CDR3 sequences, with roughly 7% as singletons. This specimen was CD8+ T cells not binding an NS4B(214-222) dextramer, sorted from PBMCs, taken 45 days after the yellow fever booster vaccination. These receptors were collected from a man under 40 who received the YFV17D yellow fever vaccine. The CDR3 runs from the conserved cysteine through the conserved F or W. The order of the fields is CDR3 length, J gene, clone size, D gene, V gene, CDR3 protein, CDR3 DNA. D genes are given only for firm matches. For some rows the clone size is stated as once, few or many, or as a class when expanded; others skip it.

>14|TRBJ2-4|many|-|TRBV5-6
CASSSAGSKNIQYF
TGTGCCAGCAGCTCGGCAGGGTCTAAAAACATTCAGTACTTC
>16|TRBJ2-1|many|TRBD2|TRBV9
CASSPRGGSLGNEQFF
TGTGCCAGCAGCCCACGGGGGGGCTCGTTGGGGAATGAGCAGTTCTTC
>14|TRBJ1-2|many|TRBD1|TRBV5-1
CASSRWTGDYGYTF
TGCGCCAGCAGCCGATGGACAGGGGACTATGGCTACACCTTC
>17|TRBJ2-1|many|TRBD2|TRBV9
CASSVWGEGGSYNEQFF
TGTGCCAGCAGCGTATGGGGGGAGGGAGGGTCCTACAATGAGCAGTTCTTC
>15|TRBJ2-1|many|TRBD2|TRBV5-1
CASSLERGFYNEQFF
TGCGCCAGCAGCTTGGAGCGGGGATTTTACAATGAGCAGTTCTTC
>14|TRBJ2-5|many|-|TRBV4-2
CASSQRGVRETQYF
TGTGCCAGCAGCCAGAGGGGGGTTCGAGAGACCCAGTACTTC
>14|TRBJ2-7|-|TRBD2|TRBV15
CATVAREGHTEQYF
TGTGCCACCGTGGCGCGGGAGGGCCACACCGAGCAGTACTTC
>14|TRBJ2-2|many|-|TRBV25-1
CASSEFSRNGELFF
TGTGCCAGCAGTGAATTTAGCAGGAACGGGGAGCTGTTTTTT
>15|TRBJ2-1|-|TRBD2|TRBV19
CASSIRGGNYNEQFF
TGTGCCAGTAGTATACGGGGGGGAAACTACAATGAGCAGTTCTTC
>16|TRBJ2-7|few|-|TRBV15
CATSRAGGLALYEQYF
TGTGCCACCAGCAGAGCCGGCGGGCTCGCGCTCTACGAGCAGTACTTC
>15|TRBJ2-1|many|-|TRBV5-1
CASSLIAVSYNEQFF
TGCGCCAGCAGCTTGATAGCGGTCTCCTACAATGAGCAGTTCTTC
>11|TRBJ2-1|-|-|TRBV9
CASSATNEQFF
TGTGCCAGCAGCGCCACTAATGAGCAGTTCTTC
>15|TRBJ2-3|many|-|TRBV20-1
CSAPFLAAGADTQYF
TGCAGTGCCCCGTTTTTAGCGGCCGGAGCAGATACGCAGTATTTT
>12|TRBJ2-1|many|TRBD2|TRBV5-1
CASSRTSDEQFF
TGCGCCAGCAGCAGGACTAGCGATGAGCAGTTCTTC
>14|TRBJ2-7|many|-|TRBV6-5
CASSVLEGTYEQYF
TGTGCCAGCAGTGTTCTCGAGGGAACCTACGAGCAGTACTTC
>14|TRBJ1-1|many|TRBD1|TRBV5-1
CASSTQDRGPEAFF
TGCGCCAGCAGCACCCAAGACAGGGGGCCTGAAGCTTTCTTT
>14|TRBJ1-5|many|-|TRBV6-1
CASSQTARNQPQHF
TGTGCCAGCAGCCAAACCGCCCGCAATCAGCCCCAGCATTTT
>16|TRBJ2-7|many|-|TRBV9
CASSEGDGLTSYEQYF
TGTGCCAGCAGCGAGGGGGACGGACTGACTTCCTACGAGCAGTACTTC
>16|TRBJ2-7|few|-|TRBV4-2
CASSHGGGADTYEQYF
TGTGCCAGCAGCCACGGGGGCGGAGCGGATACCTACGAGCAGTACTTC
>13|TRBJ1-1|many|TRBD1|TRBV20-1
CSATRGLNTEAFF
TGCAGTGCAACAAGGGGGCTTAACACTGAAGCTTTCTTT
>15|TRBJ2-7|many|-|TRBV6-2/TRBV6-3
CASRTSGAPAYEQYF
TGTGCCAGCAGAACCTCAGGGGCGCCTGCCTACGAGCAGTACTTC
>14|TRBJ2-1|few|-|TRBV29-1
CSVDPGSSYNEQFF
TGCAGCGTTGACCCCGGGAGCTCCTACAATGAGCAGTTCTTC
>15|TRBJ2-2|many|TRBD2|TRBV19
CASSIRGELAGELFF
TGTGCCAGTAGTATCCGGGGGGAATTGGCCGGGGAGCTGTTTTTT
>15|TRBJ2-7|medium-sized|TRBD1|TRBV4-3
CASSPDRGFSYEQYF
TGCGCCAGCAGCCCCGACAGGGGATTCTCCTACGAGCAGTACTTC
>11|TRBJ2-2|many|-|TRBV28
CASSPGGELFF
TGTGCCAGCAGTCCCGGGGGGGAGCTGTTTTTT
>14|TRBJ2-1|many|TRBD1|TRBV19
CASKATGSYNEQFF
TGTGCCAGTAAAGCGACAGGGTCCTACAATGAGCAGTTCTTC